Here is one T cell receptor (beta chain) with its context. The target antigen is unknown. The data were obtained in a study of T-cell memory formation after mild COVID-19. Findings of the study overall: CD4+ contracting clones were found mainly in CM and EM, and CD8+ ones in EMRA.

This CDR3 contains 15 residues. CDR1 is SEHNR and CDR2 is FQNEAQ in the germline V gene (reference sequence). The germline V and J ends were trimmed by 7 bases and 7 bases, with 22 bases remaining between them. TCRdb analysed the 5' RACE reads with MiXCR anew, one entry per CDR3 protein. This table has about 540,000 distinct CDR3 sequences, about 20% appearing once. This clonotype originated in an adult woman who had mild COVID-19 (a few samples of this study predate the infection). Cell type and time point are not known. The rearrangement joins TRBV7-9 to TRBJ2-5, with D perhaps matching TRBD1 or TRBD2 (5 bases each). Material for sequencing was PBMCs or a T cell subset sorted from them (not recorded which). The chain's CDR3 is CASKDSGPGLGTQYF. The CDR3 DNA is TGTGCCAGCAAAGACTCGGGGCCCGGATTGGGGACCCAGTACTTC. Full variable domain (remainder filled in from reference TRBV7-9 and TRBJ2-5): DTGVSQNPRHKITKRGQNVTFRCDPISEHNRLYWYRQTLGQGPEFLTYFQNEAQLEKSRLLSDRFSAERPKGSFSTLEIQRTEQGDSAMYLCASKDSGPGLGTQYFGPGTRLLVL.